This TCR beta chain was observed in a study of CD8 T cells in ankylosing spondylitis. Study-wide points: Peripheral blood samples showed relatively rare disease-linked clones, and these clones were CD8+. Reportedly, matched ankylosing spondylitis synovial fluid was significantly enriched for disease-linked clones. It appeared that ankylosing spondylitis blood was characterized by a TCR beta motif of several highly homologous variants.

It was by quantitative 5'-RACE with molecular barcodes that TCR beta libraries were made. Via MiXCR, TCRdb re-called the 5' RACE reads, giving one row per CDR3 protein. The sample has 200,000 to 250,000 distinct CDR3 sequences; around 18% are singletons. The CDR3 totals 14 residues. Germline assignment: CDR1 SGHRS and CDR2 YFSETQ. V shed 7 bases, J shed 7 bases, and the junction held 7 bases outside the gene matches. This clonotype was recorded a few times. The target antigen is unknown. This chain uses TRBV5-1 with TRBJ2-7; 14 bases line up with TRBD2. Material: blood, either unsorted or a sorted T cell fraction (not recorded which). This clonotype was sampled from a male donor with ankylosing spondylitis. This chain's CDR3 is CASGPGLAGEEQYF. The CDR3 DNA follows: TGCGCCAGCGGTCCGGGACTAGCGGGAGAAGAGCAGTACTTC.